The clone carrying this T cell receptor beta chain was picked up a small number of times. The antigen remains unidentified. The data derive from a study of post-analysis software for immune sequencing data. Background on the study: Recorded disease courses covered relapsing-remitting, secondary progressive and progressive-relapsing multiple sclerosis. Some patients had no subtype annotation. Broader study findings: Controls had lower frequencies than patients of four or five TRBV segments, which included TRBV5-6, TRBV5-1 and TRBV20-1. Controls showed significantly higher normalized Chao1 diversity than did multiple sclerosis patients. The F measure placed samples prepared in the same batch into strongly shared clusters.

CDR1 ENHRY and CDR2 SYGVKD come from the germline V gene. This CDR3 contains 13 residues. J gave up 8 bases and V 10 bases, and 10 bases lay outside the gene matches. cDNA libraries of TCR beta carried unique molecular identifiers. Some 500,000 cDNA molecules came from about 1 to 10 million T cells. TCRdb used MiXCR to reprocess the PCR reads, holding one entry per CDR3 protein. The table includes 750,000 to 950,000 distinct CDR3 sequences, 40% to 55% detected once. The chain links TRBV10-3 to TRBJ2-1, with 8 bases matching TRBD2. This TCR came from a girl aged 10-17 years with multiple sclerosis. Sample: blood. The CDR3 bases are TGTGCCACCGCTAGCGGGCCAGTCGATGAGCAGTTCTTC. It translates to CATASGPVDEQFF.